This passage covers 10 T cell receptor beta chains from one sample sequenced in a study of cytomegalovirus exposure and HLA in healthy donors (dated by TCRdb to between 2016 and 2019). Library construction relied on the immunoSEQ multiplex PCR assay. This immuneACCESS table, as held by TCRdb, lists in-frame sequences with V and J called but not all clones. Of the missing ones, under half trace to an unresolved V gene in checked studies; the others have no known cause. In this sample the table shows 110,000 to 150,000 clones, about 86% of which occur a single time. About 2.7% of the sample rests with the top ten. The sample comprised PBMCs. The receptor source for this set is a man aged 18 to 29 in good health and CMV-seronegative.

This clone was detected only a few times. The chain couples TRBV28 to TRBJ1-3; no clear D gene. Germline V gene sequence: CDR1 MDHEN, CDR2 SYDVKM. CDR3 length equals 13 residues. Trimming removed 2 bases from V and 4 bases from J, with 6 bases in between. The CDR3 loop is CASSLAGGNTIYF. As DNA, the CDR3 is TGTGCCAGCAGTTTAGCGGGAGGAAACACCATATATTTT. The entire variable domain, with the rest obtained from reference TRBV28 and TRBJ1-3, is as follows: DVKVTQSSRYLVKRTGEKVFLECVQDMDHENMFWYRQDPGLGLRLIYFSYDVKMKEKGDIPEGYSVSREKKERFSLILESASTNQTSMYLCASSLAGGNTIYFGEGSWLTVV.

J is TRBJ1-2 and V is TRBV19; 7 bases are a match to TRBD1. The V segment lost 3 bases and the J segment 2 bases; nucleotides outside the gene matches: 6. Germline values: CDR1 LNHDA, CDR2 SQIVND (reference sequence). CDR3 length equals 15 residues. The CDR3 spells CASSIDLTGNYGYTF. DNA for the CDR3: TGTGCCAGTAGTATCGATCTGACAGGGAACTATGGCTACACCTTC.

The CDR3 DNA reads TGTGCCAGCAGCTTATTAAGTCCCGGGTCTAAAAACATTCAGTACTTC. It translates to CASSLLSPGSKNIQYF. The V and J genes are TRBV13 and TRBJ2-4; D gene ambiguous. The germline V gene encodes CDR1 PRHDT and CDR2 FYEKMQ (reference sequence). The CDR3 length is 16 residues. Trimming left V 2 bases short and J 4 bases short, with 15 bases between.

The chain joins TRBV6-1 to TRBJ2-7; 10 bases are shared with TRBD2. With 1 base clipped from V and 2 bases from J, the junction kept 2 bases outside the gene matches. The CDR3 consists of 15 residues. The germline CDR1 and CDR2 sequences are MNHNS and SASEGT. The CDR3 here is CASSEGLAGAYEQYF. The DNA of the CDR3 is TGTGCCAGCAGTGAAGGTCTAGCGGGGGCCTACGAGCAGTACTTC.

This sequence joins TRBV7-9 and TRBJ1-1; 8 bases align to TRBD1. The CDR3 has 13 residues. The V and J ends lost 5 bases and 3 bases, in that order; junction bases with no gene match: 2. CDR1 and CDR2 from the germline V gene are SEHNR and FQNEAQ (reference sequence). CDR3 nucleotides: TGTGCCAGCAGCCGGGGACAGGACACTGAAGCTTTCTTT. It codes for CASSRGQDTEAFF. Full variable domain (missing parts from reference TRBV7-9 and TRBJ1-1): DTGVSQNPRHKITKRGQNVTFRCDPISEHNRLYWYRQTLGQGPEFLTYFQNEAQLEKSRLLSDRFSAERPKGSFSTLEIQRTEQGDSAMYLCASSRGQDTEAFFGQGTRLTVV.

This clone has a single count. The chain couples TRBV6-5 to TRBJ1-4, with 9 bases matching TRBD1. Per the germline V gene, CDR1 is MNHEY and CDR2 is SVGAGI. The ends lost 4 bases at V and 12 bases at J; junction bases unmatched: 12. This CDR3 has 15 amino acids. CDR3 region: CASSSGTGPPTELFF. The CDR3 coding sequence is TGTGCCAGCAGTTCTGGGACAGGGCCTCCTACAGAACTGTTTTTT.

The chain is built from TRBV5-6 and TRBJ2-7; 7 bases match TRBD2. J gave up 9 bases and V 3 bases, and 15 bases lay outside the gene matches. Germline V gene data show CDR1 as SGHDT and CDR2 as YYEEEE. This CDR3 has 15 residues. The CDR3 nucleotides read TGTGCCAGCAGCTCTACTAGCGTTGGGGCTGCGATGCAGTACTTC. The encoded protein is CASSSTSVGAAMQYF.

There are a few counts of this clone. V is TRBV7-9 and J is TRBJ2-2; weak D call: TRBD2 (5 bases). The CDR3 spans 15 residues. Looked up from germline, CDR1 is SEHNR and CDR2 is FQNEAQ (reference sequence). The V gene lost 6 bases and the J gene lost 5 bases, with 16 bases spanning the gap. CDR3 coding DNA: TGTGCCAGCAGACCCTTGGCGGGTTGGACCGGGGAGCTGTTTTTT. This gives the protein CASRPLAGWTGELFF.

V gene TRBV25-1 combines with J gene TRBJ1-3, with 12 bases lining up with TRBD1. Germline V gene lookup returns CDR1 MGHDK and CDR2 SYGVNS. The ends lost 1 base at V and 4 bases at J; junction bases unmatched: 8. The CDR3 sequence is 18 residues long. CDR3 coding DNA: TGTGCCAGCAGTGAATCCCCGGGACAGGGGGCTGGAGGAAACACCATATATTTT. Residues: CASSESPGQGAGGNTIYF.

Only one count was recorded for this clone. This chain joins TRBV9 and TRBJ1-1, with a weak D call TRBD1 (6 bases). Per the germline V gene, CDR1 is SGDLS and CDR2 is YYNGEE. V lost 2 bases and J 4 bases, leaving 12 bases between the germline ends. The CDR3 length is 14 residues. The CDR3 region is CASSVQGSSTEAFF. CDR3 coding DNA: TGTGCCAGCAGCGTCCAGGGGTCGAGCACTGAAGCTTTCTTT. Looking up the rest from reference TRBV9 and TRBJ1-1 gives the full variable domain: DSGVTQTPKHLITATGQRVTLRCSPRSGDLSVYWYQQSLDQGLQFLIQYYNGEERAKGNILERFSAQQFPDLHSELNLSSLELGDSALYFCASSVQGSSTEAFFGQGTRLTVV.